This T cell receptor (beta chain) comes out of a study of T cells in Graves' hyperthyroidism and ophthalmopathy. Amplified TCR beta CDR3 regions came from RNA transcripts. Primed by the HTBI set, a first-round RT-PCR was run on the TCR CDR3. TCRdb reanalysed the multiplex PCR reads using MiXCR and keeps one entry per CDR3 protein. Of about 560,000 distinct CDR3 sequences in the sample, 16% are singletons; the top ten hold about 18%. This CDR3 is built from 15 residues. V dropped 5 bases and J dropped 4; count of bases not matched to a gene: 8. At least ten counts were recorded for this clonotype. The sequence was collected from a woman younger than 30 with Graves' hyperthyroidism. The sample comprised blood. This sequence joins TRBV12-3 or TRBV12-4 and TRBJ1-5; TRBD1 matches 7 bases. This chain's CDR3 is CASSMGQRANQPQHF. As DNA, the CDR3 is TGTGCCAGCAGTATGGGACAGCGGGCAAATCAGCCCCAGCATTTT.